This T cell receptor beta chain comes out of a study of post-analysis software for immune sequencing data. Study findings and constraints: There were a handful of TRBV segments more frequent in patients than controls, and TRBV5-6, TRBV5-1 and TRBV20-1 were among them. Compared against controls, patients with multiple sclerosis displayed significantly lower normalized Chao1 diversity.

Built from TCR beta cDNA, the libraries had unique molecular identifiers in them. Each CDR3 protein gets one entry after TCRdb re-called the PCR reads with MiXCR. The sample consists of 650,000 to 850,000 distinct CDR3 sequences, roughly 46% of them appearing once. Germline V CDR1 and CDR2: MNHEY, SVGAGI. The CDR3 length is 15 residues. This clonotype was seen more than once but under ten times. No antigen is known for it. Its ends do not fully match the called genes, so a read error is possible. The receptor was isolated from a girl under 18 with multiple sclerosis. The rearrangement joins TRBV6-5 to TRBJ1-4, with a tentative D call TRBD1 (6 bases). The sample taken for sequencing was blood. Here the CDR3 DNA reads TGTGCCAGCAGCTACTCGCAGGGGACTAATGAAAAACTGTTTTTT. Translated, it gives CASSYSQGTNEKLFF.